This T cell receptor beta chain emerged from a study of T cell responses to AZD1222 COVID-19 vaccine. Study details: Combined were second doses at about 4 or about 12 weeks. Findings and caveats of the study: Recipients of AZD1222 seropositive at baseline numbered only 5 to 7. Spike-spanning, vaccine-associated CD4 TCRs were dominant at 160-218 and 743-854. Targeting of unmutated variant regions was reportedly seen in nearly half of spike-specific TCRs.

This clone was detected a few times. Antigen unknown. Here immunoSEQ multiplex PCR was the method, and the copy in TCRdb shows in-frame clones only, minus some. The sample has more than 80,000 clones; 70% to 90% are singletons. The CDR3 spans 15 residues. Trimming left V 3 bases short and J 3 bases short, with 12 bases between. CDR1 and CDR2 (germline): MDHEN, SYDVKM. The material sequenced was peripheral blood, taken on day 0 of AZD1222 vaccination. The origin of this receptor is an adult in good health. The chain carries TRBV28 and TRBJ2-1; D possibly corresponds to TRBD2 (5 bases). The CDR3 DNA reads as TGTGCCAGCAGTTTTGTGGCGGGTTACTACAATGAGCAGTTCTTC. Its protein is CASSFVAGYYNEQFF.